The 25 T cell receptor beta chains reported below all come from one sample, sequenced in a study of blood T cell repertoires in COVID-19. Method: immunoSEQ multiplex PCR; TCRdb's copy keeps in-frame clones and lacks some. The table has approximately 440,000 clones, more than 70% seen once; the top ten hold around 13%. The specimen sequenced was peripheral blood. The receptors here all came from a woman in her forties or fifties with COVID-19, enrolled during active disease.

DNA of the CDR3: TGTGCCAGCAGTGTGTCAGTGGAAGCTTTCTTT. Its translation: CASSVSVEAFF. The chain combines TRBV2 with TRBJ1-1, with D unclear. CDR3 length: 11 amino acids. V was clipped by 4 bases and J by 8 bases, with 8 bases between them. CDR1 and CDR2 from the germline V gene are SNHLY and FYNNEI.

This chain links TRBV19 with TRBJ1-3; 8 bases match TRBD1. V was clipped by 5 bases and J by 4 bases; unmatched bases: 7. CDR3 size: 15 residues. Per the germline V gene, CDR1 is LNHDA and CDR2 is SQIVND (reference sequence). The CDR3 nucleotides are TGTGCCAGTAGTCCCGGACAGGGATCGGGAAACACCATATATTTT. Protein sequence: CASSPGQGSGNTIYF.

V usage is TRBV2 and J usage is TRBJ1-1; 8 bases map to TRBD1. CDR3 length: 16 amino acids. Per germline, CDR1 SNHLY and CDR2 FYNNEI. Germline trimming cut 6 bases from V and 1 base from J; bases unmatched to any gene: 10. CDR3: CASRGPGQVQNTEAFF. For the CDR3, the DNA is TGTGCCAGCAGGGGACCGGGACAGGTACAGAACACTGAAGCTTTCTTT.

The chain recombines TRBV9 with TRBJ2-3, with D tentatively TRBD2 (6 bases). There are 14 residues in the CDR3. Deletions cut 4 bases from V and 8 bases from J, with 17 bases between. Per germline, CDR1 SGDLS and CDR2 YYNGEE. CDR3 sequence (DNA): TGTGCCAGCAGCCCCGGGGGTGGCCGGGGTACGCAGTATTTT. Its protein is CASSPGGGRGTQYF. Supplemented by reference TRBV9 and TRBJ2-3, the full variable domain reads DSGVTQTPKHLITATGQRVTLRCSPRSGDLSVYWYQQSLDQGLQFLIQYYNGEERAKGNILERFSAQQFPDLHSELNLSSLELGDSALYFCASSPGGGRGTQYFGPGTRLTVL.

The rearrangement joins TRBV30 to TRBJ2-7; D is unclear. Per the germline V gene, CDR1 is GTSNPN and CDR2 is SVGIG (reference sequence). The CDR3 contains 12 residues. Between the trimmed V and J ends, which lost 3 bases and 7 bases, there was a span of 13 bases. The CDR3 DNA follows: TGTGCCTGGAGGATAACCTCTATGGAGCAGTACTTC. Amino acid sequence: CAWRITSMEQYF.

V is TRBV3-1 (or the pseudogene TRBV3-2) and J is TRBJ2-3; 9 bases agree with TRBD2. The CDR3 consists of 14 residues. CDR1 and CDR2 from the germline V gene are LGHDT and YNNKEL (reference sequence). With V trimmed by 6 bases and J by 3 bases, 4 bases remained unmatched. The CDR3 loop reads CASRRAGGTDTQYF. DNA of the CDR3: TGTGCCAGCAGGCGAGCGGGGGGTACAGATACGCAGTATTTT.

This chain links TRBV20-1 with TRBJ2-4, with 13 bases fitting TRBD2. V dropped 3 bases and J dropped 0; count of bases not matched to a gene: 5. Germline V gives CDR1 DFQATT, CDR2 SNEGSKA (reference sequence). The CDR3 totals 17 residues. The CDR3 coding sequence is TGCAGTGCTAGTCCGGGACTAGCGGGGAGAGCCAAAAACATTCAGTACTTC. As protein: CSASPGLAGRAKNIQYF.

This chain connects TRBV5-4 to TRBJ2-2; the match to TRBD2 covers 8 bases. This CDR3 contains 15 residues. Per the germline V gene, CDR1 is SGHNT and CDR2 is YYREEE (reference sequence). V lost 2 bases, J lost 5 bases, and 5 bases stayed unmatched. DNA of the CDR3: TGTGCCAGCAGCTTCAGCGGGGGCCTGACCGGGGAGCTGTTTTTT. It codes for CASSFSGGLTGELFF.

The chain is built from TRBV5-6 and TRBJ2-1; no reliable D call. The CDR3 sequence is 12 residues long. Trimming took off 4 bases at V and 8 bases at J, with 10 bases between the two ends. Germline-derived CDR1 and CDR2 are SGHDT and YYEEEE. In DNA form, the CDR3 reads TGTGCCAGCAGCGTGCAGGTCGATGAGCAGTTCTTC. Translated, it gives CASSVQVDEQFF.

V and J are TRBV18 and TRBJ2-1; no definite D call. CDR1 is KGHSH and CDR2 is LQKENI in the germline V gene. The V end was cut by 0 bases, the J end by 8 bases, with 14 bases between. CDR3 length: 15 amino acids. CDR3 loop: CASSPPGLPGDEQFF. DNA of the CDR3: TGTGCCAGCTCACCACCCGGCCTCCCAGGCGATGAGCAGTTCTTC.

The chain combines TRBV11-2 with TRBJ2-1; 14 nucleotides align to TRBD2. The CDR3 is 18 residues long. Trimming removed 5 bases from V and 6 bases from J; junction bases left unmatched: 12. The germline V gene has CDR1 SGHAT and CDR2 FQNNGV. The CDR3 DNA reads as TGTGCCAGCAGCCGGACTAGCGGGGGGCCAACCCGTTTCAATGAGCAGTTCTTC. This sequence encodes CASSRTSGGPTRFNEQFF.

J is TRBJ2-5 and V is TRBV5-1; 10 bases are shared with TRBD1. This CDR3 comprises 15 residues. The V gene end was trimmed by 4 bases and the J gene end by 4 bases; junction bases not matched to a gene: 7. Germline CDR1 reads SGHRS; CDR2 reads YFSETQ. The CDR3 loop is CASSLWTGGTETQYF. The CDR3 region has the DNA TGCGCCAGCAGCCTCTGGACAGGGGGTACAGAGACCCAGTACTTC.

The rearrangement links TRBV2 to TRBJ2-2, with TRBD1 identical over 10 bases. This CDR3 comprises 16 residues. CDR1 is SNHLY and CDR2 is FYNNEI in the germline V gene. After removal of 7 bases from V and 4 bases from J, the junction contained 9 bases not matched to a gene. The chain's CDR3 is CASNSWGTGVTGELFF. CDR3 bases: TGTGCCAGCAATTCCTGGGGGACAGGGGTCACCGGGGAGCTGTTTTTT.

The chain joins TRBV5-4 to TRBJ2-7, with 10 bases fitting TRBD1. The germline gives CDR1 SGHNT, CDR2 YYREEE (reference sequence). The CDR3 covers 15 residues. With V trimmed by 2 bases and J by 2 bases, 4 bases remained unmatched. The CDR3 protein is CASSLGTGDPYEQYF. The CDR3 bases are TGTGCCAGCAGCTTAGGGACAGGGGATCCCTACGAGCAGTACTTC.

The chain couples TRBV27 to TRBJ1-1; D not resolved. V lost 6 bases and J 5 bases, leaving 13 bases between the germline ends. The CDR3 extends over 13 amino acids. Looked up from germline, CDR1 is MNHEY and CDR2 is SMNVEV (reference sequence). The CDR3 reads CASRWAGVTEAFF. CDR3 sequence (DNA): TGTGCCAGCAGATGGGCCGGCGTGACTGAAGCTTTCTTT.

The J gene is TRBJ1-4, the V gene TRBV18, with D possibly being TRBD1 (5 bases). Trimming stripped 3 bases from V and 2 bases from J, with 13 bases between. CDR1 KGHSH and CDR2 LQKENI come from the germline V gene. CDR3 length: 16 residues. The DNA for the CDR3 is TGTGCCAGCTCACCTTTTTCGACAGACACTAATGAAAAACTGTTTTTT. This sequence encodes CASSPFSTDTNEKLFF.

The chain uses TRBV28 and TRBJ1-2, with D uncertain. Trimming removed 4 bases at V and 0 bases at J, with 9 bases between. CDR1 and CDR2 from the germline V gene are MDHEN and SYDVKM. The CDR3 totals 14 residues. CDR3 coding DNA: TGTGCCAGCAGTTATATTACAACTAACTATGGCTACACCTTC. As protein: CASSYITTNYGYTF.

CDR3 sequence (DNA): TGTGCCAGCAGCTACCAGGGAGGGGGGGCTTTCTTT. This gives the protein CASSYQGGGAFF. V usage is TRBV5-4 and J usage is TRBJ1-1; D is perhaps TRBD1 (6 bases). The germline V and J ends were trimmed by 3 bases and 11 bases, with 14 bases remaining between them. The CDR3 consists of 12 residues. Germline assignment: CDR1 SGHNT and CDR2 YYREEE (reference sequence). Full variable domain (missing parts from reference TRBV5-4 and TRBJ1-1): ETGVTQSPTHLIKTRGQQVTLRCSSQSGHNTVSWYQQALGQGPQFIFQYYREEENGRGNFPPRFSGLQFPNYSSELNVNALELDDSALYLCASSYQGGGAFFGQGTRLTVV.

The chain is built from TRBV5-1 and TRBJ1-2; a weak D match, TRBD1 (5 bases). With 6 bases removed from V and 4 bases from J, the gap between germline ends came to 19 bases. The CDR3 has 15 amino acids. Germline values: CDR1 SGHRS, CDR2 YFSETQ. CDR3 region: CASTLRGGASYGYTF. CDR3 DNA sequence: TGCGCCAGCACCCTTCGGGGGGGAGCGTCCTATGGCTACACCTTC.

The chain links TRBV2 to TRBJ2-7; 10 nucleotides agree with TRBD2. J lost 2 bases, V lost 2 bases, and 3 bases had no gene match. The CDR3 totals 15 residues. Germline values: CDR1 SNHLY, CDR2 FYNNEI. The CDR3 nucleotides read TGTGCCAGCAGTGAATTAGCGGGGGGAGCCTACGAGCAGTACTTC. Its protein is CASSELAGGAYEQYF.

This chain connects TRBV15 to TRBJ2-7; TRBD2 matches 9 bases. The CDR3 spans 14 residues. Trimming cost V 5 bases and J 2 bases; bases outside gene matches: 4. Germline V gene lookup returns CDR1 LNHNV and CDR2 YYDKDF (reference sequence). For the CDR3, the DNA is TGTGCCACCAGCCGAAGCGGGGGGACCTACGAGCAGTACTTC. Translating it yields CATSRSGGTYEQYF.

The CDR3 region has the DNA TGTGCCAGCAGCTTGGTCGAATGGGGGGGACCCTACAATGAGCAGTTCTTC. It encodes CASSLVEWGGPYNEQFF. The chain combines TRBV5-8 with TRBJ2-1, with TRBD2 identical over 7 bases. The ends lost 0 bases at V and 2 bases at J; junction bases unmatched: 8. This CDR3 is built from 17 residues. CDR1 SGHTS and CDR2 YDEGEE come from the germline V gene.

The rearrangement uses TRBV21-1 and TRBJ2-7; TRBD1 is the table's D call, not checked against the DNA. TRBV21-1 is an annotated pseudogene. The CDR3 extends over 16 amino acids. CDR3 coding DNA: TGTGCCAGCAGCAAATGCGGTAGGCAGGGGGCGAGGGAGCAGTACTTC. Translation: CASSKCGRQGAREQYF.

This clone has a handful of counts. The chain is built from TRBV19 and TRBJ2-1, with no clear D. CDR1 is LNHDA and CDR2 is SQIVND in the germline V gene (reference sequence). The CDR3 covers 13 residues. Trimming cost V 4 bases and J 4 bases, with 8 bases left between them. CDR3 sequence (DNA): TGTGCCAGTAGTAGTTCGGGTTACAATGAGCAGTTCTTC. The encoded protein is CASSSSGYNEQFF.

CDR3 sequence reads: CASSARQETGELFF. The CDR3 coding sequence is TGTGCCAGCAGCGCGAGACAGGAGACCGGGGAGCTGTTTTTT. This chain joins TRBV5-8 and TRBJ2-2, with D possibly TRBD1 on 6 matching bases. V was trimmed by 4 bases and J by 5 bases, leaving 12 bases between them. The CDR3 is 14 amino acids. Germline loops: CDR1 SGHTS, CDR2 YDEGEE.